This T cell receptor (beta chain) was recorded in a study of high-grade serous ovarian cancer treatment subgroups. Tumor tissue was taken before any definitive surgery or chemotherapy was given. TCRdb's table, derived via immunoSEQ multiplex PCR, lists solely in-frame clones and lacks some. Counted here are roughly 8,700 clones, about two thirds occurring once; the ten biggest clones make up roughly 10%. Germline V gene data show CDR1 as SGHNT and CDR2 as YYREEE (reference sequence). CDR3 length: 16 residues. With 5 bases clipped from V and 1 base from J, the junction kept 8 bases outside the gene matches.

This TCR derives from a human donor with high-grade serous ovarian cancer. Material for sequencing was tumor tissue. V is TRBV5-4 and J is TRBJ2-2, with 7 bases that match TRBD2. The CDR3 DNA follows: TGTGCCAGCAGTCGCTGGGGGAGGGGGAACACCGGGGAGCTGTTTTTT. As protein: CASSRWGRGNTGELFF.